Listed here is a single TCR beta chain. This entry belongs to a study of blood T cell repertoires in COVID-19. The overall study: PBMCs, B-cell-depleted T cells, or T cells provided the cDNA or gDNA that made up the material.

The CDR3 sequence is 11 residues long. V was shortened by 5 bases and J by 8 bases, with 7 bases between the two germline ends. Authors' processing steps: Scientists estimated how many nucleated cells there were by amplifying reference gene primers. This table comes from immunoSEQ multiplex PCR, and its TCRdb copy is limited to in-frame clones, with some not included. For V, J and clone size, that table is used; D and trimming come from the DNA. The repertoire has tens of thousands of clones, approximately 87% of them found once; the top ten carry 3% to 5%. V is TRBV12-3 or TRBV12-4 and J is TRBJ2-1; no firm D call. Material for sequencing was peripheral blood. This TCR was sampled from a man aged 40-55 years with COVID-19, enrolled during active disease. CDR3 bases: TGTGCCAGCAGTCCCCGGTATGAGCAGTTCTTC. Translation gives CASSPRYEQFF.